This T cell receptor beta chain is from a study of neurological immune-mediated disorders. General study results and limits: The most TCR clonal expansion was seen in HTLV-1-associated myelopathy, and the least was seen in multiple sclerosis, which fell below healthy controls.

At least ten counts were recorded for this clonotype. Its antigen is unidentified. The cDNA was produced through 5'RACE with 10-nucleotide random UMIs. In TCRdb, the 5' RACE reads were re-called with MiXCR into one record per CDR3 protein. The table lists about 120,000 distinct CDR3 sequences, roughly 3.2% of them singletons. The source of this sequence is a woman under 40 with multiple sclerosis. Sequencing was performed on PBMCs.

CDR3 in amino acids: CSAVQTQAFF. CDR3 DNA sequence: TGCAGTGCTGTACAGACGCAAGCTTTCTTT. This rearrangement joins TRBV20-1 to TRBJ1-1; no definite D call. The V end was cut by 5 bases, the J end by 9 bases, with 10 bases between. The length of the CDR3 is 10 residues. The germline V gene has CDR1 DFQATT and CDR2 SNEGSKA (reference sequence).